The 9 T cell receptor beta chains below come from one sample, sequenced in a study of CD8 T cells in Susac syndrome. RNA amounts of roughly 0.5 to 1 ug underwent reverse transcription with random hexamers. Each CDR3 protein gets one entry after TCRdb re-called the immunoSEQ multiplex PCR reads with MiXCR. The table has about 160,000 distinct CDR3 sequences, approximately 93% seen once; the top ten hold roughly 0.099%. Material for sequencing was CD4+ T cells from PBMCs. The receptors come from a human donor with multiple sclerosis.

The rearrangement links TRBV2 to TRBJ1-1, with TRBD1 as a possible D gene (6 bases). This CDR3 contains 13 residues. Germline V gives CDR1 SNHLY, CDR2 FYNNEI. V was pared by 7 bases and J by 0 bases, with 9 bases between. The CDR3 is CASKGDMNTEAFF. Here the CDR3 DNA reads TGTGCCAGCAAGGGGGACATGAACACTGAAGCTTTCTTT.

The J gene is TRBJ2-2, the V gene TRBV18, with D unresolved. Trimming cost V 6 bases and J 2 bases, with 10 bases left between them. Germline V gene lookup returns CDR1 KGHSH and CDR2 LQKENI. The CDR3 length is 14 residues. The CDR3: CASSRPTNTGELFF. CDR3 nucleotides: TGTGCCAGCTCTCGCCCGACTAACACCGGGGAGCTGTTTTTT.

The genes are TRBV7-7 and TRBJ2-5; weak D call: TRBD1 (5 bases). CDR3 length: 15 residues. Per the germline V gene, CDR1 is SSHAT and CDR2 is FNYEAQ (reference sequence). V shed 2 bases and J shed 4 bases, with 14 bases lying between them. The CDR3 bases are TGTGCCAGCAGCTTACAGGGTTCACAAGGAGAGACCCAGTACTTC. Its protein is CASSLQGSQGETQYF.

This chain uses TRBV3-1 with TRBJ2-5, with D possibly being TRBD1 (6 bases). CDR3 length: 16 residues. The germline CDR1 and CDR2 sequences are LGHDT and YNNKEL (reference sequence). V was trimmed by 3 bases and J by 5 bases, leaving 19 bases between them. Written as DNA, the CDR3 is TGTGCCAGCAGCCATGTAGATGGGCACAGGGTCGAGACCCAGTACTTC. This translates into CASSHVDGHRVETQYF.

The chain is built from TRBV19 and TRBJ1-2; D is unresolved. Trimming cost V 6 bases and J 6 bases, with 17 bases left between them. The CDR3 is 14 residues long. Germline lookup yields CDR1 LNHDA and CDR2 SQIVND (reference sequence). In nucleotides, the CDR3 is TGTGCCAGTAGAGGAACAGACCAAAATCATGGCTACACCTTC. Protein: CASRGTDQNHGYTF.

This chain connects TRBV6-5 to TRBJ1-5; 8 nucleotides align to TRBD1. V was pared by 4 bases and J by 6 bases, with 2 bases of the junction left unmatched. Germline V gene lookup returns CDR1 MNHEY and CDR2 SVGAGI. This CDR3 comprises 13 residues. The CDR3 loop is CASSSGGGQPQHF. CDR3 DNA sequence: TGTGCCAGCAGTTCAGGGGGCGGTCAGCCCCAGCATTTT.

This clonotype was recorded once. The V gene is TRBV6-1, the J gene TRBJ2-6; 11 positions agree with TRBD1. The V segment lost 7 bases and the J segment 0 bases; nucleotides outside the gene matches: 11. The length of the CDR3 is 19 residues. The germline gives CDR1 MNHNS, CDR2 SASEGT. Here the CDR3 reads CASTSPTGQGASGANVLTF. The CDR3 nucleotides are TGTGCCAGCACCTCTCCCACCGGACAGGGGGCCTCTGGGGCCAACGTCCTGACTTTC.

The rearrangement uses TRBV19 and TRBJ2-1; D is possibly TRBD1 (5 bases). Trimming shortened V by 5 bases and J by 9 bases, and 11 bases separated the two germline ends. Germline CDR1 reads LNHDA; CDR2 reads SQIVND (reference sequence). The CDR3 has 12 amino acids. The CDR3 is CASSPQGGEQFF. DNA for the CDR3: TGTGCCAGTAGTCCTCAGGGTGGTGAGCAGTTCTTC.

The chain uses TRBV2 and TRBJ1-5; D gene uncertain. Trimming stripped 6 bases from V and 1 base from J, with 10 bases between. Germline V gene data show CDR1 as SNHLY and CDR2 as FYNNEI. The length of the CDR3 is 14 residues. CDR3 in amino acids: CASRGMDSNQPQHF. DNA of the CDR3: TGTGCCAGCAGGGGGATGGACAGCAATCAGCCCCAGCATTTT. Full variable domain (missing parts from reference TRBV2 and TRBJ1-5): EPEVTQTPSHQVTQMGQEVILRCVPISNHLYFYWYRQILGQKVEFLVSFYNNEISEKSEIFDDQFSVERPDGSNFTLKIRSTKLEDSAMYFCASRGMDSNQPQHFGDGTRLSIL.